The entry that follows covers one TCR beta chain sequence. TCRdb re-analysed the RT-PCR reads in MiXCR, keeping a single row per CDR3 protein. The data hold roughly 570,000 distinct CDR3 sequences, with 13% observed a single time. The ends were cut back, 2 bases at V and 2 bases at J, with 18 bases in the middle. The CDR3 contains 17 residues. Germline CDR1 is MDHEN and CDR2 is SYDVKM. This entry is derived from a study of response to subunit inactivated influenza vaccine. The sample in question was PBMCs from blood, obtained more than 35 days after vaccination. The chain employs TRBV28 and TRBJ2-5; D unclear. The TCR sequence derives from a man in his forties or fifties who received an inactivated influenza vaccine. CDR3 sequence reads: CASSLDDASGLQETQYF. DNA for the CDR3: TGTGCCAGCAGTTTAGATGACGCATCGGGCTTACAAGAGACCCAGTACTTC.